This TCR beta chain was found in a study of shared clonotypes between healthy human individuals. TCRdb's copy holds only in-frame clones and misses some; the assay was immunoSEQ multiplex PCR. The data contain about 2.1 million clones, over 85% of them singletons. The naive CD8 population came from CD45RO-negative cells selected for CCR7, without terminally differentiated effector memory CD45RA+ cells. The CDR3 has 16 residues. CDR1 is MGHRA, CDR2 YSYEKL, per germline. V gave up 4 bases and J gave up 4 bases, with 17 bases separating them. The sequence came from a young man in good health. Some clones in this sample may be carry-over from other donors' samples. The chain combines TRBV4-1 with TRBJ2-1; D possibly corresponds to TRBD1 (6 bases). The sample consisted of naive CD8+ T cells from PBMCs. DNA of the CDR3: TGCGCCAGCAGCCTAAAGTCAGGGGTGCGGTACAATGAGCAGTTCTTC. Its protein product is CASSLKSGVRYNEQFF.